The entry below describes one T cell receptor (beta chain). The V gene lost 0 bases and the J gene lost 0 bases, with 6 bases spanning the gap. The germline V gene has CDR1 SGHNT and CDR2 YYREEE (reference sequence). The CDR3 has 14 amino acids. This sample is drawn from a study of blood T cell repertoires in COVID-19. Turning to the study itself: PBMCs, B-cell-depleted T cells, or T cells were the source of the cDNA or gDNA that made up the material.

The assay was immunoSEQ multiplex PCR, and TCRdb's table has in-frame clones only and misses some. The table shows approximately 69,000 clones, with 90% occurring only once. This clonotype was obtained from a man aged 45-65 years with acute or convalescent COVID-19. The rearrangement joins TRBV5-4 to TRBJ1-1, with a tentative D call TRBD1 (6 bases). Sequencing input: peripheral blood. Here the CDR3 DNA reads TGTGCCAGCAGCTTGGGGACAGTGAACACTGAAGCTTTCTTT. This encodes CASSLGTVNTEAFF.